The next 14 T cell receptor beta chains were all read from a single sample in a study of response to subunit inactivated influenza vaccine. TCRdb passed the RT-PCR reads through MiXCR, listing each CDR3 protein once. The sample has approximately 700,000 distinct CDR3 sequences; approximately 14% are singletons. Specimen: PBMCs from blood, collected 11 to 12 days after vaccination. These receptors all come from a man in his fifties or sixties who received an inactivated influenza vaccine.

Comments on this clonotype: One end of the junction fails to match germline, which may point to a read error. The chain employs TRBV6-5 and TRBJ1-2; the match to TRBD1 covers 8 bases. Germline V lookup: CDR1 MNHEY, CDR2 SVGAGI. The CDR3 sequence is 14 residues long. In DNA form, the CDR3 reads TGTGCCAGCAGATACTATGGGACAGGATTAGGCTACACCTTC. As protein: CASRYYGTGLGYTF.

This clonotype was recorded many times. This chain connects TRBV12-3 or TRBV12-4 to TRBJ1-2, with 7 bases identical to TRBD1. This CDR3 contains 14 residues. Germline trimming cut 8 bases from V and 9 bases from J; bases unmatched to any gene: 15. CDR3 loop: CASGGTVLSFSYTF. Here the CDR3 DNA reads TGTGCCAGCGGGGGGACAGTCCTATCCTTTAGCTACACCTTC.

This clonotype was counted at least ten times. V usage is TRBV12-3 or TRBV12-4 and J usage is TRBJ2-1; D unresolved. The CDR3 is 12 residues long. Trimming shortened V by 6 bases and J by 9 bases, and 12 bases separated the two germline ends. The CDR3 spells CASSPTVFEQFF. CDR3 coding DNA: TGTGCCAGCAGCCCGACTGTTTTTGAGCAGTTCTTC.

This clonotype appeared a few times. V is TRBV20-1 and J is TRBJ2-4, with D hard to call. Looked up from germline, CDR1 is DFQATT and CDR2 is SNEGSKA (reference sequence). CDR3 length equals 18 residues. V lost 3 bases and J 0 bases, leaving 21 bases between the germline ends. The CDR3 sequence is CSASSARTGTLAKNIQYF. Written as DNA, the CDR3 is TGCAGTGCTAGTTCCGCCCGGACGGGTACTCTAGCCAAAAACATTCAGTACTTC.

This chain uses TRBV28 with TRBJ2-4, with 7 bases lining up with TRBD1. The CDR3 covers 14 residues. Germline V gives CDR1 MDHEN, CDR2 SYDVKM. With V trimmed by 5 bases and J by 6 bases, 7 bases remained unmatched. The CDR3 nucleotides are TGTGCCAGCAGTCCACACCGGACAGGAAACATTCAGTACTTC. Translation gives CASSPHRTGNIQYF.

This chain links TRBV7-2 with TRBJ2-2, with D possibly TRBD2 on 6 matching bases. The CDR3 sequence is 15 residues long. Germline V lookup: CDR1 SGHTA, CDR2 FQGNSA. The V gene lost 0 bases and the J gene lost 2 bases, with 7 bases spanning the gap. The chain's CDR3 is CASSLARGNTGELFF. In DNA form, the CDR3 reads TGTGCCAGCAGCTTAGCGCGGGGTAACACCGGGGAGCTGTTTTTT.

This chain links TRBV7-6 with TRBJ2-5; the D call may be TRBD1 or TRBD2 (5 bases each). Germline V gene sequence: CDR1 SGHVS, CDR2 FNYEAQ. This CDR3 has 17 residues. Trimming took off 6 bases at V and 4 bases at J, with 24 bases between the two ends. The CDR3 DNA reads TGTGCCAGCAGTTCCATACTGCCGGGGCTAGTCCCAGAGACCCAGTACTTC. Residues: CASSSILPGLVPETQYF.

This clonotype was seen many times. The chain employs TRBV4-1 and TRBJ2-7; D unclear. This CDR3 region has 13 residues. The V end was cut by 3 bases, the J end by 5 bases, with 11 bases between. Germline CDR1 is MGHRA and CDR2 is YSYEKL. CDR3 amino acids: CASSHPRANEQYF. CDR3 in DNA: TGCGCCAGCAGCCATCCGAGAGCAAACGAGCAGTACTTC.

This clonotype was counted many times. The chain has TRBV7-2 and TRBJ2-1; TRBD1 or TRBD2 may be the D gene (6 bases each). The CDR3 is 16 amino acids. Germline V gene lookup returns CDR1 SGHTA and CDR2 FQGNSA. V lost 1 base and J 0 bases, leaving 10 bases between the germline ends. The DNA for the CDR3 is TGTGCCAGCAGCTTAGTAGGGGGGAGCTCCTACAATGAGCAGTTCTTC. Amino acids: CASSLVGGSSYNEQFF.

J is TRBJ2-1 and V is TRBV5-1; D might be TRBD1 (7 bases). CDR1 and CDR2 from the germline V gene are SGHRS and YFSETQ. The CDR3 consists of 16 residues. Trimming left V 3 bases short and J 0 bases short, with 13 bases between. DNA of the CDR3: TGCGCCAGCAGCTCGGCGGGACAGTCCTCCTACAATGAGCAGTTCTTC. This encodes CASSSAGQSSYNEQFF. The full variable domain, rest sourced from reference TRBV5-1 and TRBJ2-1, is KAGVTQTPRYLIKTRGQQVTLSCSPISGHRSVSWYQQTPGQGLQFLFEYFSETQRNKGNFPGRFSGRQFSNSRSEMNVSTLELGDSALYLCASSSAGQSSYNEQFFGPGTRLTVL.

The chain recombines TRBV15 with TRBJ2-3; D ambiguous. The CDR3 sequence is 16 residues long. CDR1 is LNHNV and CDR2 is YYDKDF in the germline V gene (reference sequence). The V and J ends lost 0 bases and 0 bases respectively, with 10 bases between them. The CDR3 bases are TGTGCCACCAGCAGAGATGATTTATCTAGCACAGATACGCAGTATTTT. Protein: CATSRDDLSSTDTQYF.

V usage is TRBV6-1 and J usage is TRBJ2-5; 8 bases agree with TRBD2. Per the germline V gene, CDR1 is MNHNS and CDR2 is SASEGT. Trimming took 6 bases from V and 4 from J; bases not matched to a gene: 10. The CDR3 is 15 amino acids. Here the CDR3 reads CASSLVGGGGETQYF. CDR3 nucleotides: TGTGCCAGCAGCCTAGTCGGGGGGGGCGGAGAGACCCAGTACTTC.

This clonotype has more than one count but fewer than ten. The CDR3 DNA sequence: TGTGCCAGCAGCCCGATCACCAATGAGCAGTTCTTC. This translates into CASSPITNEQFF. The V gene is TRBV9, the J gene TRBJ2-1, with no clear D. V lost 4 bases, J lost 6 bases, and 8 bases lay in between. The CDR3 has 12 residues. CDR1 and CDR2 from the germline V gene are SGDLS and YYNGEE.

The chain joins TRBV7-2 to TRBJ2-2; no clear D gene. The CDR3 extends over 13 amino acids. Germline V gene lookup returns CDR1 SGHTA and CDR2 FQGNSA. The V end lost 7 bases, the J end lost 4 bases, and 10 bases lay between the germline ends. DNA for the CDR3: TGTGCCAGCACCCCGAGCGCCACCGGGGAGCTGTTTTTT. Translated: CASTPSATGELFF.